This T cell receptor (beta chain) originates from a study of cytomegalovirus exposure and HLA in healthy donors. Findings and caveats of the study: In a later analysis, V- and J-gene trimming of beta chains associated with a DCLRE1C missense variant, replicated independently. Most TCR sequences proved rare, with some public TCRs found in many donors. Later analysis found that TCR beta chains associated with HLA were more clonally expanded than other, equally common chains. Analysis performed later found around 15,000 TCR beta sequences associated with HLA alleles at 0.05 false discovery rate.

The germline gives CDR1 SGHTA, CDR2 FQGTGA. Trimming pared 6 bases from V and 1 base from J, leaving 12 bases between. The CDR3 consists of 14 residues. About this clone itself: Its antigen is unknown.

Primers: 60 Vbeta forward and 13 Jbeta reverse. Clones were read by immunoSEQ multiplex PCR, and TCRdb kept only the in-frame ones, dropping some. The data show roughly 200,000 clones, roughly 72% seen once. This TCR derives from a man under 40 in good health and CMV-seronegative. J is TRBJ1-1 and V is TRBV7-3; a possible D gene is TRBD1 (6 bases). Sequenced input: PBMCs. The chain's CDR3 is CASSPGQSNTEAFF. Written as DNA, the CDR3 is TGTGCCAGCAGTCCCGGACAGTCGAACACTGAAGCTTTCTTT.